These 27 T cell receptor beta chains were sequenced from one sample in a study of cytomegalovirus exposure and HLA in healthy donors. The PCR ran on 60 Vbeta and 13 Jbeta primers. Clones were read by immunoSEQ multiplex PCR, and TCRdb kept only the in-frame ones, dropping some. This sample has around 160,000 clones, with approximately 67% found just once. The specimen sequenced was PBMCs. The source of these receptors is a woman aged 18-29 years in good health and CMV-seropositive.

CDR3 sequence (DNA): TGTGCCAGCAGCTTAGTCGGGACAGGGTACGAGCAGTACTTC. It encodes CASSLVGTGYEQYF. V and J are TRBV7-9 and TRBJ2-7, with 9 bases lining up with TRBD1. V lost 1 base to trimming and J lost 4 bases; unmatched junction nucleotides: 2. Per the germline V gene, CDR1 is SEHNR and CDR2 is FQNEAQ (reference sequence). The CDR3 is 14 residues long.

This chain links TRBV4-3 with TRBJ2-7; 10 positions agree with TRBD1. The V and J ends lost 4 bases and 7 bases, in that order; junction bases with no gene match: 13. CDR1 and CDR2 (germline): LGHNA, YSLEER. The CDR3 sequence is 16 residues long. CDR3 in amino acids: CASSPERQGATGEQYF. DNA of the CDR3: TGCGCCAGCAGCCCAGAAAGACAGGGGGCAACGGGGGAGCAGTACTTC.

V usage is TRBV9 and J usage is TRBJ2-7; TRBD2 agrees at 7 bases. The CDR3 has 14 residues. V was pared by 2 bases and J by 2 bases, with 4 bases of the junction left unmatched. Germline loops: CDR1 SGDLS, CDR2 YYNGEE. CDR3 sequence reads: CASSVLGTTYEQYF. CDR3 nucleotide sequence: TGTGCCAGCAGCGTCTTAGGGACTACCTACGAGCAGTACTTC. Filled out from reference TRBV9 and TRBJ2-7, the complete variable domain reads DSGVTQTPKHLITATGQRVTLRCSPRSGDLSVYWYQQSLDQGLQFLIQYYNGEERAKGNILERFSAQQFPDLHSELNLSSLELGDSALYFCASSVLGTTYEQYFGPGTRLTVT.

CDR3 DNA sequence: TGTGCCAGTAGTGAACAGGGGCTTTGGTCTGGGGCCAACGTCCTGACTTTC. It yields the protein CASSEQGLWSGANVLTF. This chain joins TRBV19 and TRBJ2-6; 7 bases fit TRBD1. The V gene's germline CDR1 is LNHDA and CDR2 SQIVND (reference sequence). V shed 5 bases, J shed 1 base, and the junction held 8 bases outside the gene matches. The CDR3 is made up of 17 amino acids.

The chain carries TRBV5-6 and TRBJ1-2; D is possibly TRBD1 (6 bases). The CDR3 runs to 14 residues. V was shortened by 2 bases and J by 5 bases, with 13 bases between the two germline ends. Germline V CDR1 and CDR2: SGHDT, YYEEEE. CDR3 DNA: TGTGCCAGCAGCTTCAGGACAGCCACATATGGCTACACCTTC. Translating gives CASSFRTATYGYTF.

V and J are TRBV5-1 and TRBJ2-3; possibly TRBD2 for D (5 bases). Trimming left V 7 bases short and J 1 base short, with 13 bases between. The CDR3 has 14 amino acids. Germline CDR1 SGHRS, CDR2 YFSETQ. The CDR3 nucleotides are TGCGCCAGCCGGTCAGCGAGGGGCACAGATACGCAGTATTTT. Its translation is CASRSARGTDTQYF. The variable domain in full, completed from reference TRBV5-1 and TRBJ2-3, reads KAGVTQTPRYLIKTRGQQVTLSCSPISGHRSVSWYQQTPGQGLQFLFEYFSETQRNKGNFPGRFSGRQFSNSRSEMNVSTLELGDSALYLCASRSARGTDTQYFGPGTRLTVL.

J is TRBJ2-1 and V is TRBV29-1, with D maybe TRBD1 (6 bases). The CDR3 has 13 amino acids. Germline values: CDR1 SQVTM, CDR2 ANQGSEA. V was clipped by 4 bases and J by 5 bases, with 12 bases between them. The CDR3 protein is CSVGRTVNNEQFF. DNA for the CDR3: TGCAGCGTTGGGAGGACAGTCAACAATGAGCAGTTCTTC.

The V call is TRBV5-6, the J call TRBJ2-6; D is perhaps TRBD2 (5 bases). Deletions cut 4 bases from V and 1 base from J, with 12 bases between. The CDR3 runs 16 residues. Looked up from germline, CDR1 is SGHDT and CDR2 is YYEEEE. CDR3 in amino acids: CASSPHGLSGANVLTF. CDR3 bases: TGTGCCAGCAGCCCCCACGGACTGTCTGGGGCCAACGTCCTGACTTTC.

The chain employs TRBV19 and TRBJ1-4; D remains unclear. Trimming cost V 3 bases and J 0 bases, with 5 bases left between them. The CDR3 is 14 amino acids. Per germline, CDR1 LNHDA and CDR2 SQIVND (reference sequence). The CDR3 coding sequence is TGTGCCAGTAGTATGCAGTCAACTAATGAAAAACTGTTTTTT. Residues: CASSMQSTNEKLFF.

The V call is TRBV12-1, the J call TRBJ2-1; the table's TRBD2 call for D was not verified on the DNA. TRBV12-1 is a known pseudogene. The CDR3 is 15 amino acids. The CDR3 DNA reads TGTGCCAGCAGCTTCGGACTAGCGGGGCTTAATGAGCAGTTCTTC. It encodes CASSFGLAGLNEQFF.

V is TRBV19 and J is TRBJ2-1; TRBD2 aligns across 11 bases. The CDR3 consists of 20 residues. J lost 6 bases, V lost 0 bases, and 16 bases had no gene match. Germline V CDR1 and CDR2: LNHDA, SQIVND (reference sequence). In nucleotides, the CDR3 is TGTGCCAGTAGTATAGAGGAACTAGCGGGGGTGACAGTACACAGCAATGAGCAGTTCTTC. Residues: CASSIEELAGVTVHSNEQFF.

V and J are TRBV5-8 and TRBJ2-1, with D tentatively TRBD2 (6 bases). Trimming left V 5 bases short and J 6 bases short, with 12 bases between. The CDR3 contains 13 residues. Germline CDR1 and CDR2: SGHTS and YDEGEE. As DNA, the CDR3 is TGTGCCAGCAGTCGCGGGACTGCCAATGAGCAGTTCTTC. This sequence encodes CASSRGTANEQFF.

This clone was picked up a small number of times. The chain's CDR3 is CASGGSPHEQYF. The CDR3 DNA follows: TGTGCCAGCGGAGGCAGCCCCCACGAGCAGTACTTC. This sequence joins TRBV6-1 and TRBJ2-7, with D possibly matching TRBD2 (5 bases). The V and J ends lost 8 bases and 5 bases respectively, with 13 bases between them. The germline V gene has CDR1 MNHNS and CDR2 SASEGT. CDR3 size: 12 residues.

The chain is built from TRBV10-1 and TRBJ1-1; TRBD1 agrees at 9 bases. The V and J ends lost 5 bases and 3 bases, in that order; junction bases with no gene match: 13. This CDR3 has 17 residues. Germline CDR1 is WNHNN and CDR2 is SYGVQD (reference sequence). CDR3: CASSSFPGQGKDTEAFF. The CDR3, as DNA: TGCGCCAGCAGTTCGTTCCCCGGACAGGGGAAGGACACTGAAGCTTTCTTT.

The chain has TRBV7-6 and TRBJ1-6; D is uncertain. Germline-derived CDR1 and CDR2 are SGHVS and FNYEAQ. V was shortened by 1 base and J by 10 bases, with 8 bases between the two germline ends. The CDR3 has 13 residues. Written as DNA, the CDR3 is TGTGCCAGCAGCTTAGAAGCGAGGTCACCCCTCCACTTT. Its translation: CASSLEARSPLHF.

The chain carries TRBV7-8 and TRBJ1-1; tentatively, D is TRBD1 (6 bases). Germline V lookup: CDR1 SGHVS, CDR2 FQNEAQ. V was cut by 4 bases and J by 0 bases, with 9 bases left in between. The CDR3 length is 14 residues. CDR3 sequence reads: CASSSRGLNTEAFF. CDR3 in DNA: TGTGCCAGCAGCTCCAGGGGCCTGAACACTGAAGCTTTCTTT.

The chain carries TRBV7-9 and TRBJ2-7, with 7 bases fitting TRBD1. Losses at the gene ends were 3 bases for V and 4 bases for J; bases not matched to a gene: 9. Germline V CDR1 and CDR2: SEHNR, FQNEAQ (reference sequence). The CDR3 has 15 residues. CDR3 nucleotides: TGTGCCAGCAGCTTTAGGGGGCGCTCCGGTTACGAGCAGTACTTC. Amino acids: CASSFRGRSGYEQYF. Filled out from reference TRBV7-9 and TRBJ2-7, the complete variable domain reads DTGVSQNPRHKITKRGQNVTFRCDPISEHNRLYWYRQTLGQGPEFLTYFQNEAQLEKSRLLSDRFSAERPKGSFSTLEIQRTEQGDSAMYLCASSFRGRSGYEQYFGPGTRLTVT.

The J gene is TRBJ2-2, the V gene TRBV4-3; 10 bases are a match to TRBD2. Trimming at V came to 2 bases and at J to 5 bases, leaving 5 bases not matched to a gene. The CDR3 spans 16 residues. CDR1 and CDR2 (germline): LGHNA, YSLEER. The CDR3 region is CASSQIAGGGTGELFF. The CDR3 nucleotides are TGCGCCAGCAGCCAAATAGCGGGGGGTGGTACCGGGGAGCTGTTTTTT.

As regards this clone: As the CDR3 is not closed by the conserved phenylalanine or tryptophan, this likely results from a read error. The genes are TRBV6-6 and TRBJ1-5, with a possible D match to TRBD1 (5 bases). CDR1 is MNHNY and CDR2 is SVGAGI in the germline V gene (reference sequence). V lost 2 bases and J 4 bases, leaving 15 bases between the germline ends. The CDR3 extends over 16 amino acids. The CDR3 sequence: CASSYRQLGLNQPQHL. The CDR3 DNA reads TGTGCCAGCAGTTACAGACAGTTGGGCCTAAATCAGCCCCAGCATCTT.

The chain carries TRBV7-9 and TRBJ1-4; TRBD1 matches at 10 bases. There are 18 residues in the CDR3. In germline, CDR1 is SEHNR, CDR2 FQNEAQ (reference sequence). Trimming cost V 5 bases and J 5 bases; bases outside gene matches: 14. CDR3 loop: CASSPGTGVRRLNEKLFF. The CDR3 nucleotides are TGTGCCAGCAGCCCCGGGACAGGGGTGAGGCGGTTGAATGAAAAACTGTTTTTT.

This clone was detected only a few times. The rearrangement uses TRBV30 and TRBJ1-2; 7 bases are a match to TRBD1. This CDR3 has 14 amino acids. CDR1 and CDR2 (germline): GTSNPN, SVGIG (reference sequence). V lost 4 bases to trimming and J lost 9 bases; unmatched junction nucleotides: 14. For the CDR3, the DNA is TGTGCCTGGACGGAGGGACATTTGACAGGGAGCTACACCTTC. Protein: CAWTEGHLTGSYTF.

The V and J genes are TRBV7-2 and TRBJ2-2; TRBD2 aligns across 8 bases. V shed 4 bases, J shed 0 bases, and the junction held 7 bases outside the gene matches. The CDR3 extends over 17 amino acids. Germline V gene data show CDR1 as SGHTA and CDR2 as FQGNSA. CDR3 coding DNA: TGTGCCAGCAGCTCCGATAGCGGGGCCACGAACACCGGGGAGCTGTTTTTT. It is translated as CASSSDSGATNTGELFF.

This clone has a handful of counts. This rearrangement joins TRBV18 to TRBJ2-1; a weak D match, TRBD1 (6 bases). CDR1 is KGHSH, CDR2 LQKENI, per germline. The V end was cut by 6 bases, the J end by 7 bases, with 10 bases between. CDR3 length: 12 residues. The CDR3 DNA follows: TGTGCCAGCTCTGAAGGGGGAAATGAGCAGTTCTTC. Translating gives CASSEGGNEQFF. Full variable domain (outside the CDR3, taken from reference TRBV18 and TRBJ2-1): NAGVMQNPRHLVRRRGQEARLRCSPMKGHSHVYWYRQLPEEGLKFMVYLQKENIIDESGMPKERFSAEFPKEGPSILRIQQVVRGDSAAYFCASSEGGNEQFFGPGTRLTVL.

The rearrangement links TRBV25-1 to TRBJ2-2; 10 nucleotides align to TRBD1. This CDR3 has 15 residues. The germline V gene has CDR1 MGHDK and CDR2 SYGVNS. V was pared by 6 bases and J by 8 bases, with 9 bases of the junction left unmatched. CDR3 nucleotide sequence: TGTGCCAGCAGCCCGACAGGGGGCGATATAGGGGAGCTGTTTTTT. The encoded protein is CASSPTGGDIGELFF.

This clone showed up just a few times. CDR3 region: CASSLMQTGGRGDGYTF. CDR3 bases: TGTGCCAGCAGCTTGATGCAGACAGGGGGCAGGGGAGATGGCTACACCTTC. This sequence joins TRBV7-8 and TRBJ1-2; 10 nucleotides match TRBD1. The length of the CDR3 is 17 residues. CDR1 and CDR2 (germline): SGHVS, FQNEAQ. The ends lost 3 bases at V and 6 bases at J; junction bases unmatched: 13. Variable domain in full (rest from reference TRBV7-8 and TRBJ1-2): GAGVSQSPRYKVAKRGQDVALRCDPISGHVSLFWYQQALGQGPEFLTYFQNEAQLDKSGLPSDRFFAERPEGSVSTLKIQRTQQEDSAVYLCASSLMQTGGRGDGYTFGSGTRLTVV.

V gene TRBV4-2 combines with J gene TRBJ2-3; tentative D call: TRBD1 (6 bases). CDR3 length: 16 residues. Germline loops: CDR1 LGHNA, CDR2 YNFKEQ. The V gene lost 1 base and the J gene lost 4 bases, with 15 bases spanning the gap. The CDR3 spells CASSQGYGRGSDTQYF. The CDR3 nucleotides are TGTGCCAGCAGCCAAGGTTACGGCAGGGGATCAGATACGCAGTATTTT.

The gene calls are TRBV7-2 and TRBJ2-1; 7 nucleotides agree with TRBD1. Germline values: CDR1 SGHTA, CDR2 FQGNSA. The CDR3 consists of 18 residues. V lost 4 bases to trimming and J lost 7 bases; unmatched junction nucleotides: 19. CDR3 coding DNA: TGTGCCAGCAGCTCCGAATGGACAGGCACCAAGGGGCCTAATGAGCAGTTCTTC. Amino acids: CASSSEWTGTKGPNEQFF.